This paragraph reports one TCR beta chain. As yet, its antigen is unknown. Trimming took 0 bases from V and 2 from J, leaving 8 bases between them. There are 15 residues in the CDR3. Germline loops: CDR1 ENHRY, CDR2 SYGVKD. Produced via immunoSEQ multiplex PCR; TCRdb's table is partial and in-frame only. The sample comprises around 34,000 clones, more than 85% of which are singletons, and about 0.89% rests with the top ten. This entry belongs to a study of monozygotic twins with cystic fibrosis. Study-wide results and caveats: The repertoire was suggested to be naive-dominated, clonality median about 0.01. Co-twins had the most similar V usage for 13 of 16 pairs, J for 8. Nucleotide-identical clonotype sharing was significantly higher within monozygotic CF twin pairs than between unrelated CF individuals. Shared CDR3 numbers were not associated with age, concordance or severity.

Sequenced sample: blood. The chain joins TRBV10-3 to TRBJ1-5; D perhaps matches TRBD1 (6 bases). This clonotype was obtained from a girl aged 2 to 9 with cystic fibrosis. The CDR3 loop reads CAISESAGGNQPQHF. The CDR3 nucleotides read TGTGCCATCAGTGAGTCAGCAGGGGGCAATCAGCCCCAGCATTTT.